Below, 10 T cell receptor beta chains from the same sample are listed, as sequenced in a study of T cells in Graves' hyperthyroidism and ophthalmopathy. From RNA transcripts, TCR beta CDR3 regions were amplified. In the first-round RT-PCR of the TCR CDR3, the HTBI primer set was used. Using its own MiXCR run on the multiplex PCR reads, TCRdb lists one record per CDR3 protein. The sample includes 300,000 to 450,000 distinct CDR3 sequences, about 14% of them seen just once. The sample consisted of blood. The receptors here all came from a woman aged 30 to 39 with Graves' ophthalmopathy.

Only a few counts were recorded for this clonotype. The chain is built from TRBV7-9 and TRBJ2-1; 7 bases are a match to TRBD2. The V and J ends lost 6 bases and 0 bases, in that order; junction bases with no gene match: 8. CDR1 is SEHNR and CDR2 is FQNEAQ in the germline V gene (reference sequence). The CDR3 length is 16 residues. The DNA for the CDR3 is TGTGCCAGCAGTCTGGTCCCTAGCGGCTCCTACAATGAGCAGTTCTTC. Its translation is CASSLVPSGSYNEQFF.

This clonotype was detected many times. A junction end diverges from the germline sequence, so it may reflect a read error. The rearrangement joins TRBV20-1 to TRBJ2-1, with D perhaps TRBD2 (5 bases). The CDR3 covers 13 residues. Germline V gene lookup returns CDR1 DFQATT and CDR2 SNEGSKA (reference sequence). CDR3 DNA sequence: TGCAGTGCCAGAGGTGCGGGTTACAATGAGCAGTTCTTC. It is translated as CSARGAGYNEQFF.

In this sample, this clonotype turned up many times. The chain links TRBV28 to TRBJ1-1; a weak D match, TRBD1 (5 bases). V shed 8 bases and J shed 1 base, with 5 bases lying between them. The germline V gene encodes CDR1 MDHEN and CDR2 SYDVKM. CDR3 size: 11 residues. CDR3 coding DNA: TGTGCCAGCCAGGGGAACACTGAAGCTTTCTTT. This encodes CASQGNTEAFF.

The J gene is TRBJ2-1, the V gene TRBV28, with 8 bases matching TRBD2. Germline CDR1 is MDHEN and CDR2 is SYDVKM. V trimming: 4 bases; J trimming: 9 bases; junction bases outside the gene matches: 11. This CDR3 region has 15 residues. The DNA of the CDR3 is TGTGCCAGCAGTTCAATGGCGGGGGGCCGGGGTGAGCAGTTCTTC. It specifies CASSSMAGGRGEQFF. The full variable domain, with the rest looked up from reference TRBV28 and TRBJ2-1, is DVKVTQSSRYLVKRTGEKVFLECVQDMDHENMFWYRQDPGLGLRLIYFSYDVKMKEKGDIPEGYSVSREKKERFSLILESASTNQTSMYLCASSSMAGGRGEQFFGPGTRLTVL.

The sample holds many counts of this clonotype. The chain couples TRBV6-1 to TRBJ1-1; weak D call: TRBD1 (5 bases). This CDR3 comprises 14 residues. Germline V CDR1 and CDR2: MNHNS, SASEGT. With 6 bases removed from V and 1 base from J, the gap between germline ends came to 12 bases. The CDR3 DNA reads as TGTGCCAGCAGGTACAGGAGACAGAACACTGAAGCTTTCTTT. It translates to CASRYRRQNTEAFF.

The genes are TRBV28 and TRBJ2-7; 9 bases line up with TRBD1. V was pared by 4 bases and J by 3 bases, with 7 bases of the junction left unmatched. The CDR3 sequence is 15 residues long. Germline values: CDR1 MDHEN, CDR2 SYDVKM. CDR3 nucleotide sequence: TGTGCCAGCAGTTGGGCCGGGACAGGGATCTACGAGCAGTACTTC. Translation gives CASSWAGTGIYEQYF. The full variable domain, in which reference TRBV28 and TRBJ2-7 provide the parts outside the CDR3, is DVKVTQSSRYLVKRTGEKVFLECVQDMDHENMFWYRQDPGLGLRLIYFSYDVKMKEKGDIPEGYSVSREKKERFSLILESASTNQTSMYLCASSWAGTGIYEQYFGPGTRLTVT.

In this sample, this clonotype turned up many times. V usage is TRBV12-3 or TRBV12-4 and J usage is TRBJ1-4; maybe TRBD1 (5 bases). V lost 3 bases to trimming and J lost 0 bases, with 8 bases between them. The CDR3 loop spans 15 amino acids. Here the CDR3 DNA reads TGTGCCAGCAGTTTGGACACCTCAACTAATGAAAAACTGTTTTTT. It is translated as CASSLDTSTNEKLFF.

Only a few counts were recorded for this clonotype. CDR3 region: CASSFDRSHNQPQHF. The CDR3 DNA reads as TGTGCCAGCAGCTTTGACAGGAGTCACAATCAGCCCCAGCATTTT. The genes are TRBV7-8 and TRBJ1-5; possible D gene TRBD1, 6 bases. Germline V gives CDR1 SGHVS, CDR2 FQNEAQ. With 3 bases removed from V and 3 bases from J, the gap between germline ends came to 12 bases. The CDR3 is 15 residues long.

This clonotype occurred many times. The genes are TRBV12-3 or TRBV12-4 and TRBJ2-7; possibly TRBD1 for D (6 bases). V was clipped by 2 bases and J by 5 bases, with 10 bases between them. CDR3 length: 13 amino acids. As DNA, the CDR3 is TGTGCCAGCAGTTTAAACAGGGTCAACGAGCAGTACTTC. This translates into CASSLNRVNEQYF.

Worth noting for this clonotype: The CDR3 carries no conserved terminal phenylalanine or tryptophan, so it likely arises from a read error. The chain uses TRBV12-3 or TRBV12-4 and TRBJ1-1; no clear D gene. V lost 6 bases, J lost 4 bases, and 6 bases lay in between. The CDR3 consists of 11 residues. The CDR3 spells CASSTGTEAFL. Written as DNA, the CDR3 is TGTGCCAGCAGCACGGGCACTGAAGCTTTCCTT.